These 27 T cell receptor beta chains were all obtained from the same sample, sequenced in a study of cytomegalovirus exposure and HLA in healthy donors (dated by TCRdb to about 2017). The library was generated by the immunoSEQ multiplex PCR assay. The multiplex PCR relied on a mix of 60 forward primers for TCR Vbeta segments and 13 reverse primers for TCR Jbeta segments. TCRdb mirrors the immuneACCESS table, restricted to in-frame sequences. Some clones are absent from its copies; in checked studies, under half trace to an unresolved V gene, and the reason for the others is unknown. The sample includes 150,000 to 200,000 clones, with 81% observed a single time. 1.5% to 2% of the sample lies in the top ten. Specimen: PBMCs. The source of these receptors is a man aged 18 to 29 in good health and CMV-seronegative.

A note on this clone: The junction departs from the called germline gene at one end, perhaps through a read error. The chain carries TRBV6-5 and TRBJ2-7; TRBD2 matches at 8 bases. Germline assignment: CDR1 MNHEY and CDR2 SVGAGI. The CDR3 is 15 residues long. CDR3 DNA: TGTGCCAGCAGCTACTCCTGGCGGGGGGCATACGAGCAGTACTTC. It yields the protein CASSYSWRGAYEQYF.

As regards this clone: At one end, the junction sequence differs from germline, possibly due to a read error. This rearrangement joins TRBV7-2 to TRBJ2-7; 12 positions agree with TRBD2. CDR1 and CDR2 (germline): SGHTA, FQGNSA. The CDR3 is made up of 17 amino acids. CDR3 DNA sequence: TGTGCCAGCAGCCTAGCGGGACTAGCGGGTTCCCCTGTGCGGCAGTACTTC. Translation gives CASSLAGLAGSPVRQYF.

This rearrangement joins TRBV9 to TRBJ2-5; 14 bases agree with TRBD2. J was trimmed by 6 bases and V by 0 bases; bases with no gene match: 1. Looked up from germline, CDR1 is SGDLS and CDR2 is YYNGEE. The CDR3 runs 15 residues. The CDR3 nucleotides read TGTGCCAGCAGCGTAGGGACTAGCGGGAGGCAGACCCAGTACTTC. This sequence encodes CASSVGTSGRQTQYF.

The J gene is TRBJ2-7, the V gene TRBV15; D is possibly TRBD2 (7 bases). Germline CDR1 LNHNV, CDR2 YYDKDF (reference sequence). The CDR3 consists of 17 residues. V lost 2 bases and J lost 0, with 17 bases in between. For the CDR3, the DNA is TGTGCCACCAGCAGAAGAGGAGGGGGGGTGAACTCCTACGAGCAGTACTTC. Protein: CATSRRGGGVNSYEQYF.

This clone appeared a single time. The J gene is TRBJ2-7, the V gene TRBV4-3; possible D gene TRBD1, 6 bases. Between the trimmed V and J ends, which lost 0 bases and 4 bases, there was a span of 34 bases. CDR3 length: 22 residues. CDR1 and CDR2 from the germline V gene are LGHNA and YSLEER. The CDR3 sequence is CASSQEGTGYIRGMGPSYEQYF. The CDR3 coding sequence is TGCGCCAGCAGCCAAGAAGGTACGGGATATATCAGGGGAATGGGTCCGTCTTACGAGCAGTACTTC.

This clone was detected a few times. V and J are TRBV6-5 and TRBJ1-1, with D maybe TRBD1 (6 bases). Trimming left V 0 bases short and J 5 bases short, with 13 bases between. The CDR3 length is 15 residues. Looked up from germline, CDR1 is MNHEY and CDR2 is SVGAGI. The CDR3 DNA reads TGTGCCAGCAGTTACTCGTGGGGGCAAAGGACTGAAGCTTTCTTT. Its protein product is CASSYSWGQRTEAFF.

The chain links TRBV29-1 to TRBJ2-1; a weak D match, TRBD1 (6 bases). Germline values: CDR1 SQVTM, CDR2 ANQGSEA. This CDR3 spans 13 amino acids. With 7 bases removed from V and 0 bases from J, the gap between germline ends came to 10 bases. In nucleotides, the CDR3 is TGCAGCGCCACAGGGTCCTCCTACAATGAGCAGTTCTTC. It translates to CSATGSSYNEQFF.

The rearrangement links TRBV7-3 to TRBJ2-2; 7 positions match TRBD1. Germline V gives CDR1 SGHTA, CDR2 FQGTGA. The ends lost 2 bases at V and 0 bases at J; junction bases unmatched: 3. CDR3 length: 16 residues. The CDR3 loop is CASSLGGQANTGELFF. Written as DNA, the CDR3 is TGTGCCAGCAGCTTAGGAGGACAGGCGAACACCGGGGAGCTGTTTTTT.

The gene calls are TRBV7-2 and TRBJ2-5; D not certain. With 6 bases removed from V and 7 bases from J, the gap between germline ends came to 12 bases. The CDR3 spans 12 residues. The germline V gene has CDR1 SGHTA and CDR2 FQGNSA. The CDR3 bases are TGTGCCAGCAGTGAGAGTCCGGGGACCCAGTACTTC. The encoded protein is CASSESPGTQYF.

CDR3 protein: CASSQRGTGSYNEQFF. The CDR3 DNA sequence: TGCGCCAGCAGCCAGCGGGGCACAGGTTCCTACAATGAGCAGTTCTTC. V usage is TRBV4-3 and J usage is TRBJ2-1; the D gene is possibly TRBD2 (6 bases). Trimming shortened V by 3 bases and J by 1 base, and 13 bases separated the two germline ends. Germline V gene lookup returns CDR1 LGHNA and CDR2 YSLEER. The CDR3 loop spans 16 amino acids.

This chain joins TRBV7-3 and TRBJ1-2; D unresolved. The CDR3 length is 13 residues. Trimming shortened V by 4 bases and J by 4 bases, and 10 bases separated the two germline ends. Germline lookup yields CDR1 SGHTA and CDR2 FQGTGA. The CDR3 reads CASSSAEGYGYTF. The CDR3 DNA sequence: TGTGCCAGCAGCTCCGCCGAGGGCTATGGCTACACCTTC.

The DNA of the CDR3 is TGTGCCAGCTCAGTCTCGGCCAGGTTAAGCTACGAGCAGTACTTC. Translating gives CASSVSARLSYEQYF. V and J are TRBV18 and TRBJ2-7; D ambiguous. V gave up 5 bases and J gave up 3 bases, with 17 bases separating them. Germline lookup yields CDR1 KGHSH and CDR2 LQKENI. The CDR3 spans 15 residues.

The chain uses TRBV18 and TRBJ2-2, with TRBD1 as a possible D gene (6 bases). CDR3 size: 17 residues. Germline V CDR1 and CDR2: KGHSH, LQKENI. The V end was cut by 0 bases, the J end by 0 bases, with 11 bases between. The CDR3 spells CASSPPQGRSNTGELFF. CDR3 nucleotides: TGTGCCAGCTCACCACCTCAGGGGAGATCGAACACCGGGGAGCTGTTTTTT.

In its sample, this clone was seen a few times. The chain recombines TRBV28 with TRBJ2-7, with TRBD1 identical over 10 bases. Germline V gene data show CDR1 as MDHEN and CDR2 as SYDVKM. V trimming: 4 bases; J trimming: 6 bases; junction bases outside the gene matches: 6. This CDR3 has 14 residues. CDR3 region: CASSSGTGATEQYF. The CDR3 nucleotides are TGTGCCAGCAGTTCTGGGACAGGGGCGACCGAGCAGTACTTC.

The count of this clone is one. The gene calls are TRBV4-3 and TRBJ2-5; the D gene is possibly TRBD2 (5 bases). The tail of the sequence fits TRBJ2-7 better, so the J call may be wrong. Looked up from germline, CDR1 is LGHNA and CDR2 is YSLEER. The CDR3 spans 16 residues. The CDR3 region is CASSQDYEGASYEQYF. DNA for the CDR3: TGCGCCAGCAGCCAAGATTACGAGGGAGCGTCCTACGAGCAGTACTTC.

The chain joins TRBV7-2 to TRBJ2-5; TRBD2 agrees at 8 bases. Per germline, CDR1 SGHTA and CDR2 FQGNSA. The CDR3 is 14 amino acids. V shed 0 bases and J 5 bases; nucleotides not matched to a gene: 2. The CDR3 spells CASSLARGGETQYF. In DNA form, the CDR3 reads TGTGCCAGCAGCTTAGCGCGCGGGGGGGAGACCCAGTACTTC.

This clone showed up just a few times. J is TRBJ1-1 and V is TRBV5-6; D unclear. V gave up 3 bases and J gave up 0 bases, with 15 bases separating them. From germline, CDR1 is SGHDT and CDR2 YYEEEE. The CDR3 has 16 amino acids. CDR3 bases: TGTGCCAGCAGCTACCCAAAAGGGAGAATGAACACTGAAGCTTTCTTT. Translating gives CASSYPKGRMNTEAFF.

The CDR3 is CASSLEGALRTNEKLFF. CDR3 sequence (DNA): TGCGCCAGCAGCTTGGAAGGGGCCCTGAGAACTAATGAAAAACTGTTTTTT. The V call is TRBV5-1, the J call TRBJ1-4, with D perhaps matching TRBD1 (5 bases). CDR1 and CDR2 from the germline V gene are SGHRS and YFSETQ. V shed 0 bases and J shed 1 base, with 13 bases lying between them. This CDR3 region has 17 residues.

This clone was observed a handful of times. This chain uses TRBV7-6 with TRBJ2-2; 13 bases match TRBD2. Germline CDR1 SGHVS, CDR2 FNYEAQ. The CDR3 is 15 residues long. The junction had 1 base not matched to a gene; V was cut back by 1 base and J by 8 bases. CDR3: CASSLGTSGSGELFF. Here the CDR3 DNA reads TGTGCCAGCAGCTTAGGGACTAGCGGGAGTGGGGAGCTGTTTTTT.

This clone appeared once. The chain recombines TRBV4-3 with TRBJ2-3; 7 positions agree with TRBD2. Germline-derived CDR1 and CDR2 are LGHNA and YSLEER. There are 18 residues in the CDR3. J lost 3 bases, V lost 0 bases, and 12 bases had no gene match. The CDR3 DNA follows: TGCGCCAGCAGCCAAGACCGGGTGCGGGAGTGGAGAACAGATACGCAGTATTTT. It translates to CASSQDRVREWRTDTQYF.

The rearrangement links TRBV18 to TRBJ2-7, with TRBD1 identical over 9 bases. V shed 5 bases and J 2 bases; nucleotides not matched to a gene: 7. CDR3 length: 15 amino acids. Germline loops: CDR1 KGHSH, CDR2 LQKENI. The CDR3: CASSEPGQGAYEQYF. CDR3 in DNA: TGTGCCAGCTCAGAACCGGGACAGGGAGCCTACGAGCAGTACTTC.

In its sample, this clone was seen a few times. The chain combines TRBV7-3 with TRBJ2-1; 9 bases fit TRBD1. J lost 0 bases, V lost 2 bases, and 11 bases had no gene match. Germline CDR1 is SGHTA and CDR2 is FQGTGA. The CDR3 runs to 19 residues. The CDR3 here is CASSLPGQGEGSSYNEQFF. Written as DNA, the CDR3 is TGTGCCAGCAGCTTACCGGGACAGGGCGAAGGGAGCTCCTACAATGAGCAGTTCTTC.

This chain links TRBV19 with TRBJ2-1, with TRBD2 matching 11 bases. With V trimmed by 4 bases and J by 3 bases, 8 bases remained unmatched. This CDR3 is 17 amino acids long. The germline V gene has CDR1 LNHDA and CDR2 SQIVND (reference sequence). Written as DNA, the CDR3 is TGTGCCAGTAGTACCACCTCTAGCGGGAGGTTCTACAATGAGCAGTTCTTC. Translated, it gives CASSTTSSGRFYNEQFF.

V and J are TRBV30 and TRBJ2-2; D is uncertain. This CDR3 has 11 amino acids. Trimming pared 5 bases from V and 6 bases from J, leaving 7 bases between. Germline-derived CDR1 and CDR2 are GTSNPN and SVGIG (reference sequence). CDR3 in amino acids: CAWGLAGELFF. The CDR3 region has the DNA TGTGCCTGGGGGCTGGCCGGGGAGCTGTTTTTT. Filled out from reference TRBV30 and TRBJ2-2, the complete variable domain reads SQTIHQWPATLVQPVGSPLSLECTVEGTSNPNLYWYRQAAGRGLQLLFYSVGIGQISSEVPQNLSASRPQDRQFILSSKKLLLSDSGFYLCAWGLAGELFFGEGSRLTVL.

This rearrangement joins TRBV9 to TRBJ2-7; D remains ambiguous. This CDR3 region has 13 residues. CDR1 is SGDLS, CDR2 YYNGEE, per germline. Trimming shortened V by 4 bases and J by 3 bases, and 11 bases separated the two germline ends. CDR3 sequence (DNA): TGTGCCAGCAGCACCGATGCTAGCTACGAGCAGTACTTC. Its protein is CASSTDASYEQYF.

The chain couples TRBV5-1 to TRBJ1-4; 10 nucleotides match TRBD1. The germline V gene has CDR1 SGHRS and CDR2 YFSETQ. V lost 0 bases, J lost 7 bases, and 0 bases stayed unmatched. The CDR3 is 14 amino acids. The CDR3 DNA is TGCGCCAGCAGCTTGGGACAGGGGGCTGAAAAACTGTTTTTT. This translates into CASSLGQGAEKLFF.

This clone has a handful of counts. V gene TRBV9 combines with J gene TRBJ1-5; a weak D match, TRBD1 (5 bases). There are 14 residues in the CDR3. V lost 3 bases and J 4 bases, leaving 11 bases between the germline ends. Germline V lookup: CDR1 SGDLS, CDR2 YYNGEE. This CDR3 reads CASSAQGLNQPQHF. In DNA, the CDR3 is TGTGCCAGCAGCGCCCAGGGACTGAATCAGCCCCAGCATTTT.